This entry describes one T cell receptor (beta chain). What it binds is not known. The data belong to a study of blood T cells in healthy people across ages. The length of the CDR3 is 11 residues. Germline V CDR1 and CDR2: SEHNR, FQNEAQ (reference sequence). Next came a second PCR, run for about 7 to 12 cycles, which used a sample-barcoded 5' primer along with a J-beta primer mix. MiXCR, applied by TCRdb to the 5' RACE reads, yields one record per CDR3 protein. Of 1,100,000 or so distinct CDR3 sequences listed, more than 40% were seen once; the top ten hold 18%. Notes on the study in general: A roughly linear fall in TCR beta diversity per million T cells was seen with increasing age. Versus aged donors, long-lived donors had higher diversity and more naive CD4+ cells. Shifts in expanded clonotypes may have been confounded by donor CMV status, which was unknown.

V is TRBV7-9 and J is TRBJ2-1; D call uncertain. This clonotype was sampled from a woman in her sixties in good health. Sequenced: blood. DNA of the CDR3: TGTGCAAGCGAGTCAGGCAATGAGCAGTTCTTC. Translating it yields CASESGNEQFF.